This TCR beta chain was sequenced for a study of T cell responses to AZD1222 COVID-19 vaccine (dated by TCRdb to 2020 to 2022). For context, the study as a whole: TCR sequencing covered more than 230 trial participants: 207 given two doses of AZD1222 and about 26 given two doses of MenACWY control vaccine. Trial participants were enrolled by age into subgroups of 18-55, 56-69 and 70-plus years, and roughly 150, 30 and 60 TCR-sequenced participants, respectively, were included in these subgroups. Overall study results and their limits: In the small 56-69-year group, the increase in depth fell short of significance, most likely because of low power. Epitopes outside the regions mutated in the B.1.351 and B.1.1.7 variants were reportedly recognized by nearly half of the unique spike-specific TCRs. Most participants were white British and females outnumbered males, and the authors suggested that clonal diversity may have been underestimated. Vaccine-associated CD4 TCRs spanned the whole spike protein, with dominant responses in regions 160-218 and 743-854. Spike-specific TCR breadth and depth rose significantly after two AZD1222 doses compared with day 0 and with MenACWY recipients. Conclusions about previously exposed vaccinees are limited, since just five to seven AZD1222 recipients were seropositive for SARS-CoV-2 at baseline. No day 14 peak-response samples were available, so repertoires were characterized only after the peak T cell response.

Details on this clone: What antigen it recognizes has not been identified. No much larger clone exists at a distance of one base, and base qualities are not known.

The time point tag for this specimen amounts to: about 28 days (+/-7) after the second vaccine dose. AZD1222 recipients whose second dose came at about 4 weeks and those whose second dose came at about 12 weeks were combined into one group, since spike-specific TCR depth and breadth did not differ between the two schedules. Samples from vaccinated people were obtained from the UK trials COV001 and COV002, which included a single-blind randomized controlled phase 2/3 trial of AZD1222 (ChAdOx1 nCoV-19) in healthy adults. For TCRbeta chain sequencing, PBMC samples were collected from trial participants at day 0 and at day 28 after the second dose. The CDR1 and CDR2 encoded by the germline V gene are MDHEN and SYDVKM. The V and J ends are trimmed by 7 bases and 2 bases, leaving 11 bases between them. The CDR3 runs 13 residues from the cysteine to the phenylalanine. Just CDR3 DNA is preserved here, 39 bases in frame from base 1.

The CDR3 regions of human TCRbeta chains were subjected to immunosequencing. As for the original processing: Repertoire TCRs were checked for matches against a reference library of SARS-CoV-2-specific TCRs that had been generated using the MIRA antigen-specificity platform. Breadth was defined as the fraction of unique TCRs that were SARS-CoV-2-associated, and depth was defined as the fraction of total T cells that were SARS-CoV-2-associated. Using the MIRA data, each spike-specific TCR was assigned both to the spike region to which the TCR was reactive and to a CD4 or CD8 class. Log10-transformed breadth and depth values were compared by one-way ANOVA with Sidak's multiple comparisons tests. Entries here come from immuneACCESS through TCRdb and include only in-frame sequences with V and J called. Some clones fail to appear in such tables; in the studies checked, an unresolved V gene covers under half of the shortfall, and the cause of the remainder is unknown. The D gene and trimming were derived from the DNA, and the V and J assignments and clone size from that table. The sample records fewer than 120,000 clones, 85% to 90% of which are singletons. The ten largest clonotypes hold about 16% of the sample.

The clonotype was recovered from an adult who received the AZD1222 COVID-19 vaccine. In this chain, TRBV28 is recombined with TRBJ1-2; a tentative D match to TRBD1 spans 6 bases. The material was peripheral blood, obtained 28 days after the second AZD1222 dose. The CDR3 amino acid sequence is: CASKTGTNYGYTF. The nucleotides read TGTGCCAGCAAGACAGGTACAAACTATGGCTACACCTTC.